Each of the 29 T cell receptor beta chains below was sequenced from the same sample in a study of tumor and adjacent non-tumor tissue in lung cancer. A modified ARM-PCR protocol with three rounds of nested PCR amplified TCRbeta. MiXCR, applied by TCRdb to the multiplex PCR reads, yields one record per CDR3 protein. Counted here are approximately 47,000 distinct CDR3 sequences, 64% occurring once; the ten biggest clones make up over 25%. RNA was extracted from bulk tissue without any cell sorting. More than 3 cm separated this lung sample from the edge of the tumor. Sequencing was performed on distant non-tumor lung tissue. The receptors were sampled from a woman aged 70-85 years with non-small cell lung cancer.

This clonotype was counted at least ten times. The rearrangement uses TRBV28 and TRBJ2-1; perhaps D is TRBD1 or TRBD2 (5 bases each). Trimming shortened V by 5 bases and J by 6 bases, and 20 bases separated the two germline ends. Germline V gene sequence: CDR1 MDHEN, CDR2 SYDVKM. CDR3 length: 16 residues. CDR3 in DNA: TGTGCCAGCAGTGAGGCTGTTTGGGCCGGGGCCAATGAGCAGTTCTTC. Its protein is CASSEAVWAGANEQFF. The full variable domain, rest sourced from reference TRBV28 and TRBJ2-1, is DVKVTQSSRYLVKRTGEKVFLECVQDMDHENMFWYRQDPGLGLRLIYFSYDVKMKEKGDIPEGYSVSREKKERFSLILESASTNQTSMYLCASSEAVWAGANEQFFGPGTRLTVL.

V usage is TRBV6-6 and J usage is TRBJ1-5; D is undetermined. The CDR3 is made up of 13 amino acids. V was shortened by 6 bases and J by 5 bases, with 11 bases between the two germline ends. CDR1 is MNHNY, CDR2 SVGAGI, per germline (reference sequence). In nucleotides, the CDR3 is TGTGCCAGCAGCGCGGACCCATATCAGCCCCAGCATTTT. Amino acid sequence: CASSADPYQPQHF.

Details on this clonotype: This may arise from a read error, as a much more abundant clone is one base away. The V gene is TRBV11-2, the J gene TRBJ1-5, with TRBD1 as a possible D gene (6 bases). The CDR3 contains 13 residues. Germline CDR1 SGHAT, CDR2 FQNNGV. V gave up 8 bases and J gave up 6 bases, with 14 bases separating them. CDR3 loop: CASSRDMGQPQHF. The DNA for the CDR3 is TGTGCCAGCTCCCGGGACATGGGTCAGCCCCAGCATTTT.

The chain links TRBV20-1 to TRBJ2-7; perhaps TRBD2 as D (5 bases). V lost 4 bases, J lost 12 bases, and 19 bases lay in between. Looked up from germline, CDR1 is DFQATT and CDR2 is SNEGSKA (reference sequence). This CDR3 spans 12 amino acids. The CDR3 DNA reads as TGCAGTGCTACCGGACTCCCGGACGAGGGGTACTTC. Translating it yields CSATGLPDEGYF.

On this clonotype itself: Just one base apart from a much larger clone, this may be a read error. Because the CDR3 is missing its conserved closing phenylalanine or tryptophan, this is likely a read error. CDR3: CASSWTGENIQYC. DNA of the CDR3: TGTGCCAGCAGCTGGACAGGGGAAAACATTCAGTACTGC. The chain employs TRBV5-6 and TRBJ2-4; 9 bases map to TRBD1. This CDR3 is built from 13 residues. The germline CDR1 and CDR2 sequences are SGHDT and YYEEEE. With 3 bases clipped from V and 5 bases from J, the junction kept 0 bases outside the gene matches.

CDR3 residues: CASCMDRNTEAFF. Written as DNA, the CDR3 is TGTGCCAGCTGCATGGACAGGAACACTGAAGCTTTCTTT. The chain couples TRBV5-4 to TRBJ1-1; D perhaps matches TRBD1 (6 bases). The germline V and J ends were trimmed by 7 bases and 1 base, with 11 bases remaining between them. Germline lookup yields CDR1 SGHNT and CDR2 YYREEE (reference sequence). This CDR3 is built from 13 residues.

Worth noting for this clonotype: A read error may explain this, as a much larger clone is one base away. The genes are TRBV5-4 and TRBJ2-4; 7 bases map to TRBD1. The V segment lost 6 bases and the J segment 4 bases; nucleotides outside the gene matches: 4. Germline-derived CDR1 and CDR2 are SGHNT and YYREEE (reference sequence). The CDR3 consists of 13 residues. The CDR3 spells CASNDRVKNIQYF. The CDR3 DNA is TGTGCCAGCAACGACAGGGTGAAAAACATTCAGTACTTC.

As for this clonotype: Likely a read error: the CDR3 ends without its conserved phenylalanine or tryptophan. This rearrangement joins TRBV6-1 to TRBJ1-4; D may be TRBD1 (6 bases). The germline V gene has CDR1 MNHNS and CDR2 SASEGT. CDR3 length: 14 residues. The DNA of the CDR3 is TGTGCTAGCAGTGAAGCACAGGGTAATGAAAAACTGTTTTTA. Translated, it gives CASSEAQGNEKLFL.

Notes on this clonotype: The junction does not match germline at one end; this may be a read error. This rearrangement joins TRBV28 to TRBJ1-1, with D perhaps TRBD1 (6 bases). The length of the CDR3 is 18 residues. CDR1 is MDHEN and CDR2 is SYDVKM in the germline V gene. The CDR3 region is CASSFTGFNFLGNTEAFF. The CDR3 DNA reads TGTGCCAGCAGCTTTACAGGGTTCAACTTCCTTGGGAACACTGAAGCCTTCTTT. Looking up the rest from reference TRBV28 and TRBJ1-1 gives the full variable domain: DVKVTQSSRYLVKRTGEKVFLECVQDMDHENMFWYRQDPGLGLRLIYFSYDVKMKEKGDIPEGYSVSREKKERFSLILESASTNQTSMYLCASSFTGFNFLGNTEAFFGQGTRLTVV.

About this clonotype: Given the absence of the conserved phenylalanine or tryptophan at the CDR3 end, a read error is likely. This chain joins TRBV12-5 and TRBJ1-1; D is uncertain. In germline, CDR1 is LGHNT, CDR2 FRNRAP. The CDR3 sequence is 13 residues long. The CDR3, as DNA: TGTGCTAGTGGTGAGGACTTGAAGACTGAAGCTTTCCTT. Encoded protein: CASGEDLKTEAFL.

As for this clonotype: An end of the junction differs from the germline gene, which may be a read error. This chain links TRBV7-6 with TRBJ2-3; no firm D call. This CDR3 contains 14 residues. Germline loops: CDR1 SGHVS, CDR2 FNYEAQ. In nucleotides, the CDR3 is TGTGCCAGCAGCTCCACCCGGGCCACAAATACGCAGTATTTT. Protein sequence: CASSSTRATNTQYF.

This clonotype occurred many times. The chain couples TRBV6-2 or TRBV6-3 to TRBJ1-1, with D possibly matching TRBD1 (6 bases). The germline V and J ends were trimmed by 5 bases and 2 bases, with 18 bases remaining between them. This CDR3 comprises 16 residues. Germline CDR1 and CDR2: MNHEY and SVGEGT. CDR3 region: CASSTNDGTTNTEAFF. CDR3 DNA sequence: TGTGCCAGCAGTACCAACGACGGGACAACTAACACTGAAGCTTTCTTT.

Comments on this clonotype: This CDR3 is missing its conserved last phenylalanine or tryptophan, likely due to a read error. The chain couples TRBV11-3 to TRBJ2-2; 8 bases line up with TRBD1. Per the germline V gene, CDR1 is SGHNT and CDR2 is YENEEA. The V and J ends lost 6 bases and 8 bases, in that order; junction bases with no gene match: 11. The CDR3 is made up of 15 amino acids. CDR3: CASSSVTGGTGELFS. The CDR3 nucleotides read TGTGCCAGCAGTTCCGTTACAGGGGGGACAGGGGAGCTGTTTTCT.

Points on this clonotype: Being one base from a much bigger clone, this may be a read error. The CDR3 does not close with the conserved phenylalanine or tryptophan, likely indicating a read error. DNA of the CDR3: TGTGCCTGGAGTGTACACAGGGCGGGCACTGAAGCTTTCTTG. Protein product: CAWSVHRAGTEAFL. The J gene is TRBJ1-1, the V gene TRBV30, with D maybe TRBD1 (6 bases). Germline V CDR1 and CDR2: GTSNPN, SVGIG (reference sequence). The CDR3 is made up of 14 amino acids. Trimming shortened V by 0 bases and J by 4 bases, and 12 bases separated the two germline ends.

On this clonotype: One end of the junction does not line up with germline, which may come from a read error. The genes are TRBV5-1 and TRBJ2-1; TRBD2 is a possible D gene (6 bases). This CDR3 region has 16 residues. CDR1 is SGHRS, CDR2 YFSETQ, per germline. CDR3 residues: CANSLFVAGNYNEQFF. In nucleotides, the CDR3 is TGCGCCAACAGCTTGTTCGTGGCGGGAAACTACAATGAGCAGTTCTTC. Full variable domain (missing parts from reference TRBV5-1 and TRBJ2-1): KAGVTQTPRYLIKTRGQQVTLSCSPISGHRSVSWYQQTPGQGLQFLFEYFSETQRNKGNFPGRFSGRQFSNSRSEMNVSTLELGDSALYLCANSLFVAGNYNEQFFGPGTRLTVL.

The V and J genes are TRBV5-4 and TRBJ1-2; 7 bases are shared with TRBD1. V shed 10 bases and J 7 bases; nucleotides not matched to a gene: 19. Looked up from germline, CDR1 is SGHNT and CDR2 is YYREEE (reference sequence). The CDR3 is made up of 15 amino acids. The CDR3 nucleotides are TGTGCCGGCAACTTGAGGGGGCCAGGGGTGGCTGGCTACACCTTC. It yields the protein CAGNLRGPGVAGYTF.

This clonotype was seen more than once but under ten times. This chain uses TRBV24-1 with TRBJ2-2; perhaps TRBD2 as D (5 bases). The CDR3 consists of 16 residues. Trimming left V 5 bases short and J 0 bases short, with 12 bases between. Germline-derived CDR1 and CDR2 are KGHDR and SFDVKD. The CDR3 nucleotides are TGTGCCACCAGTGCCCCGGGGTTCGCGAACACCGGGGAGCTGTTTTTT. This translates into CATSAPGFANTGELFF.

Within the sample, this clonotype is medium-sized. The V call is TRBV4-2, the J call TRBJ2-1; 7 bases agree with TRBD1. The V gene end was trimmed by 2 bases and the J gene end by 6 bases; junction bases not matched to a gene: 7. The CDR3 sequence is 15 residues long. Germline V gene sequence: CDR1 LGHNA, CDR2 YNFKEQ. In DNA, the CDR3 is TGTGCCAGCAGCCAAAGACAGGGAGTCACCAATGAGCAGTTCTTC. Translation: CASSQRQGVTNEQFF.

With respect to this clonotype: At one of its ends the junction is not consistent with the germline gene, which may arise from a read error. Here the CDR3 reads CACSYWLGEGEETQYF. The CDR3 DNA reads as TGTGCCTGCAGTTACTGGCTTGGGGAGGGTGAAGAGACCCAGTACTTC. The genes are TRBV6-5 and TRBJ2-5; TRBD2 aligns across 7 bases. Germline CDR1 and CDR2: MNHEY and SVGAGI. This CDR3 comprises 16 residues.

The table lists this clonotype with many counts. This rearrangement joins TRBV6-6 to TRBJ1-2; the D gene is possibly TRBD1 (6 bases). CDR1 is MNHNY and CDR2 is SVGAGI in the germline V gene (reference sequence). The CDR3 totals 16 residues. The V end lost 0 bases, the J end lost 4 bases, and 15 bases lay between the germline ends. The CDR3 protein is CASSYSLAGAPYGYTF. The CDR3 nucleotides are TGTGCCAGCAGTTACTCGTTGGCAGGGGCTCCCTATGGCTACACCTTC.

This clonotype was recorded at least ten times. The genes are TRBV20-1 and TRBJ1-2; no firm D call. Germline-derived CDR1 and CDR2 are DFQATT and SNEGSKA (reference sequence). The V end lost 0 bases, the J end lost 1 base, and 9 bases lay between the germline ends. The CDR3 loop spans 14 amino acids. DNA of the CDR3: TGCAGTGCTAGAGAATCCAGCGTTAACTATGGCTACACCTTC. This codes for CSARESSVNYGYTF.

This clonotype has a count of ten or more. V gene TRBV28 combines with J gene TRBJ1-2; D is possibly TRBD1 (5 bases). Germline V gene sequence: CDR1 MDHEN, CDR2 SYDVKM. CDR3 size: 13 residues. The V end lost 5 bases, the J end lost 6 bases, and 13 bases lay between the germline ends. The CDR3: CASSPSDIDGYTF. In nucleotides, the CDR3 is TGTGCCAGCAGTCCATCGGACATCGATGGCTACACCTTC.

A word on this clonotype: The germline gene is not matched at one end of the junction; a read error may be the cause. V usage is TRBV6-1 and J usage is TRBJ2-1, with unresolved D. This CDR3 is 13 amino acids long. Germline values: CDR1 MNHNS, CDR2 SASEGT. The CDR3 spells CTSSENQFDDQFF. The CDR3 coding sequence is TGTACCAGCAGTGAAAACCAATTTGATGATCAGTTCTTC.

On this clonotype itself: The conserved closing phenylalanine or tryptophan is absent in this CDR3, likely reflecting a read error. V is TRBV30 and J is TRBJ2-4; D is ambiguous. The CDR3 extends over 11 amino acids. Trimming removed 0 bases from V and 11 bases from J, with 8 bases in between. Per germline, CDR1 GTSNPN and CDR2 SVGIG (reference sequence). The CDR3: CAWSVKGVQYY. In DNA form, the CDR3 reads TGTGCCTGGAGTGTAAAAGGAGTTCAGTACTAC.

V usage is TRBV13 and J usage is TRBJ2-4; D is uncertain. CDR1 and CDR2 from the germline V gene are PRHDT and FYEKMQ (reference sequence). The germline V and J ends were trimmed by 4 bases and 11 bases, with 21 bases remaining between them. The CDR3 covers 15 residues. CDR3: CASSSPQDSKKVQYF. The CDR3 DNA reads TGTGCCAGCAGCTCCCCGCAGGATAGCAAAAAGGTTCAGTACTTC.

The V gene is TRBV5-4, the J gene TRBJ2-1, with 14 bases identical to TRBD2. V lost 7 bases to trimming and J lost 4 bases; unmatched junction nucleotides: 16. Germline CDR1 is SGHNT and CDR2 is YYREEE (reference sequence). The CDR3 runs to 19 residues. The CDR3 bases are TGTGCCAGCTGCATGGGACTAGCGGGAGACTTAAGCTCTTACAATGAGCAGTTCTTC. This sequence encodes CASCMGLAGDLSSYNEQFF.

This clonotype was seen repeatedly, ten times or more. The genes are TRBV12-3 or TRBV12-4 and TRBJ2-7, with 10 positions matching TRBD2. V lost 5 bases and J lost 6; bases outside the gene matches: 10. The CDR3 has 15 amino acids. CDR3: CASSSTSGESGEQYF. The CDR3 nucleotides read TGTGCCAGCAGTAGTACTAGCGGGGAGAGCGGCGAGCAGTACTTC.

This clonotype was seen more than once but under ten times. The V gene is TRBV28, the J gene TRBJ2-5, with 10 bases matching TRBD2. V lost 5 bases, J lost 5 bases, and 8 bases stayed unmatched. There are 15 residues in the CDR3. Looked up from germline, CDR1 is MDHEN and CDR2 is SYDVKM. CDR3 sequence reads: CASSPPAGGGETQYF. CDR3 nucleotides: TGTGCCAGCAGTCCCCCAGCGGGAGGGGGGGAGACCCAGTACTTC.

Regarding this clonotype: The CDR3 does not end in the conserved phenylalanine or tryptophan, so this is likely a read error. V and J are TRBV11-1 and TRBJ2-5; D perhaps matches TRBD2 (6 bases). V lost 11 bases, J lost 0 bases, and 22 bases lay in between. The CDR3 contains 16 residues. Germline lookup yields CDR1 SGHAT and CDR2 FQDESV (reference sequence). CDR3 protein: CAGGSRTNGHQETQYL. In nucleotides, the CDR3 is TGTGCCGGCGGGTCACGGACTAACGGGCACCAAGAGACCCAGTACCTC.